Here is one T cell receptor (beta chain) with its context. This CDR3 region has 17 residues. Trimming removed 8 bases from V and 4 bases from J; junction bases left unmatched: 14. Germline CDR1 and CDR2: SNHLY and FYNNEI. The data stem from a study of blood T cell repertoires in COVID-19. Study context: Nucleic acid was either cDNA or gDNA, and it came from T cells, B-cell-depleted T cells, or PBMCs.

Method: immunoSEQ multiplex PCR; TCRdb's copy keeps in-frame clones and lacks some. In the table there are about 280,000 clones, roughly 85% of which are singletons. The sequencing input was peripheral blood. V is TRBV2 and J is TRBJ2-2, with 9 bases that match TRBD1. The TCR originated in a woman in her 70s with acute or convalescent COVID-19. DNA for the CDR3: TGTGCCAGCTTGCGGCAACCCGGGACAGGGAGCACCGGGGAGCTGTTTTTT. Protein: CASLRQPGTGSTGELFF.